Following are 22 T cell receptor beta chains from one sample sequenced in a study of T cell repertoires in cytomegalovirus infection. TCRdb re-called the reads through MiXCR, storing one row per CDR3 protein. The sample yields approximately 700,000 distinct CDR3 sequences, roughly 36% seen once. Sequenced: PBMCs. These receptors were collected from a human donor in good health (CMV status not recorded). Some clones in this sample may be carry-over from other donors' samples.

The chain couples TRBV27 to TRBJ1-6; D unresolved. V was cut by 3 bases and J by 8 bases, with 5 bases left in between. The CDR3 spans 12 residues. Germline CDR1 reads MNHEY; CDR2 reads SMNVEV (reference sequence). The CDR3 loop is CASSFVDSPLHF. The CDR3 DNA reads TGTGCCAGCAGTTTCGTAGATTCACCCCTCCACTTT.

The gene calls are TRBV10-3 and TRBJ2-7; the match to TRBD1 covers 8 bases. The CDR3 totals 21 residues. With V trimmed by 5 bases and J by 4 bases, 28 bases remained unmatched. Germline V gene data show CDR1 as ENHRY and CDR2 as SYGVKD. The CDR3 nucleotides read TGTGCCATCAGTCAGATGACCGGGACAGGTTTACCGGTAATAAGGACTTACGAGCAGTACTTC. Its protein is CAISQMTGTGLPVIRTYEQYF.

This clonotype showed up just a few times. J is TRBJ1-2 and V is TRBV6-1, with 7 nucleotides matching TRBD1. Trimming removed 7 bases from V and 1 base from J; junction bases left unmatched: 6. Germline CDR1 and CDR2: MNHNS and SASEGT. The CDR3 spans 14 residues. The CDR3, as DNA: TGTGCCAGCACGCGACGGGACAGTAACTATGGCTACACCTTC. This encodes CASTRRDSNYGYTF.

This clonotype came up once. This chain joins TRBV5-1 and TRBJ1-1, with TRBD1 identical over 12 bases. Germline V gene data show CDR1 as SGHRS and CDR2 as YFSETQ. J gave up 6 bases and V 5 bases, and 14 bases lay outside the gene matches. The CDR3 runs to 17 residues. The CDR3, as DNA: TGCGCCAGCAGTAGATACTCGGGACAGGGGGCGAGTGCTGAAGCTTTCTTT. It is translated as CASSRYSGQGASAEAFF.

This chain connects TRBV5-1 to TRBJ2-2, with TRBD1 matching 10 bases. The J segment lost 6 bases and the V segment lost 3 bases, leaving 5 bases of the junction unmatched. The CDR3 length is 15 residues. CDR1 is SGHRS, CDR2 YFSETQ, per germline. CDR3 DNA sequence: TGCGCCAGCAGCTCGACAGGGGGCGAGGCCGGGGAGCTGTTTTTT. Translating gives CASSSTGGEAGELFF.

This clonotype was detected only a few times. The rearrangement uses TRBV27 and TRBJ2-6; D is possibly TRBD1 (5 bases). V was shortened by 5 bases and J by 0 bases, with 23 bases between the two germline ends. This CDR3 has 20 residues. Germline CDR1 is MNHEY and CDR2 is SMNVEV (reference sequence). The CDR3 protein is CASSPRPQTALSSGANVLTF. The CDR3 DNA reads TGTGCCAGCAGTCCCAGACCTCAGACAGCCCTCTCCTCTGGGGCCAACGTCCTGACTTTC.

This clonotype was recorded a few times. CDR3 coding DNA: TGTGCCAGCAGCTCTATTTTCAGCAATCAGCCCCAGCATTTT. Amino acids: CASSSIFSNQPQHF. The gene calls are TRBV7-6 and TRBJ1-5; the D is unclear. Germline CDR1 is SGHVS and CDR2 is FNYEAQ. The CDR3 sequence is 14 residues long. V was cut by 4 bases and J by 1 base, with 8 bases left in between.

The CDR3 nucleotides read TGTGCCAGCAGAATGGTCGCGAACACCGGGGAGCTGTTTTTT. Protein product: CASRMVANTGELFF. The rearrangement links TRBV6-6 to TRBJ2-2; D is ambiguous. Trimming removed 6 bases at V and 0 bases at J, with 8 bases between. The CDR3 has 14 residues. The V gene's germline CDR1 is MNHNY and CDR2 SVGAGI (reference sequence).

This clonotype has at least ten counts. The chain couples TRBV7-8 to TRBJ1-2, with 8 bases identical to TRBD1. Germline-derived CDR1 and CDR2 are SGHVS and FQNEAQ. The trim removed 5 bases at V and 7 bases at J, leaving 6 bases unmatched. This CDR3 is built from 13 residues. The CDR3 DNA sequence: TGTGCCAGCAGCCCGGACAGGGAGGTTGGCTACACCTTC. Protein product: CASSPDREVGYTF.

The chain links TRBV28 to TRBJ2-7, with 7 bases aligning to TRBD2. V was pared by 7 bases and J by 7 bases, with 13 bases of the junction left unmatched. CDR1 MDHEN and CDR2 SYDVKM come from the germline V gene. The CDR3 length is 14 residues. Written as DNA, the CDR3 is TGTGCCAGCACCGGTCGGGAGGTTCTTGGGGAGCAGTACTTC. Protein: CASTGREVLGEQYF.

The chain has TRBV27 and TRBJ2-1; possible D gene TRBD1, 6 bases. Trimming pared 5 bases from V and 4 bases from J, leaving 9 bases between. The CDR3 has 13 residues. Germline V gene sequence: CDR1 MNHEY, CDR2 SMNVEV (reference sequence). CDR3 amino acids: CASSKTGYNEQFF. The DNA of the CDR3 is TGTGCCAGCAGTAAAACAGGGTACAATGAGCAGTTCTTC.

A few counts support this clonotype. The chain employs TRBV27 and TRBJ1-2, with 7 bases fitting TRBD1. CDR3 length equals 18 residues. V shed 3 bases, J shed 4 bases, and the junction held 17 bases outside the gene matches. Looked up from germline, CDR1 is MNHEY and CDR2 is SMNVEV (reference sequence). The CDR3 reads CASSFARTGDRRGYGYTF. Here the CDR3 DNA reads TGTGCCAGCAGTTTTGCCCGCACAGGGGACCGTCGAGGCTATGGCTACACCTTC.

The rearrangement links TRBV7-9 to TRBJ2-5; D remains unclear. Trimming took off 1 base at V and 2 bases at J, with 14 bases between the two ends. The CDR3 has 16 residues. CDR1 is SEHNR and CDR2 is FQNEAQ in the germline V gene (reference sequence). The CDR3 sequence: CASSLGGAAVQETQYF. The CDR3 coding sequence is TGTGCCAGCAGCTTAGGGGGTGCAGCCGTTCAAGAGACCCAGTACTTC. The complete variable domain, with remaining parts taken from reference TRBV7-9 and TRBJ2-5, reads DTGVSQNPRHKITKRGQNVTFRCDPISEHNRLYWYRQTLGQGPEFLTYFQNEAQLEKSRLLSDRFSAERPKGSFSTLEIQRTEQGDSAMYLCASSLGGAAVQETQYFGPGTRLLVL.

In DNA, the CDR3 is TGTGCCAGCAGCCCTAGAGGGGGCAGGGGGCATCAGCCCCAGCATTTT. Translated: CASSPRGGRGHQPQHF. The chain joins TRBV27 to TRBJ1-5; the match to TRBD1 covers 8 bases. V shed 6 bases, J shed 5 bases, and the junction held 12 bases outside the gene matches. Germline values: CDR1 MNHEY, CDR2 SMNVEV (reference sequence). This CDR3 contains 16 residues.

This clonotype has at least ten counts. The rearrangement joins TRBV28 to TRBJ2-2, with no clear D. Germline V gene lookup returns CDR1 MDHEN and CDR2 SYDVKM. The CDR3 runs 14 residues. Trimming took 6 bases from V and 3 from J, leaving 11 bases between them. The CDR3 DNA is TGTGCCAGCAGAAAGTTCCAAGACACCGGGGAGCTGTTTTTT. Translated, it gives CASRKFQDTGELFF.

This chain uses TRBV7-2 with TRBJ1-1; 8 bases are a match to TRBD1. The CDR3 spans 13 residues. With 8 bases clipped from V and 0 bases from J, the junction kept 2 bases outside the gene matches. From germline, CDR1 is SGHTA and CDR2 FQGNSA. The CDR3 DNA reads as TGTGCCAGCGGGACAGGCATGAACACTGAAGCTTTCTTT. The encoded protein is CASGTGMNTEAFF. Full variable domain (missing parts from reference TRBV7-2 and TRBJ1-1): GAGVSQSPSNKVTEKGKDVELRCDPISGHTALYWYRQSLGQGLEFLIYFQGNSAPDKSGLPSDRFSAERTGGSVSTLTIQRTQQEDSAVYLCASGTGMNTEAFFGQGTRLTVV.

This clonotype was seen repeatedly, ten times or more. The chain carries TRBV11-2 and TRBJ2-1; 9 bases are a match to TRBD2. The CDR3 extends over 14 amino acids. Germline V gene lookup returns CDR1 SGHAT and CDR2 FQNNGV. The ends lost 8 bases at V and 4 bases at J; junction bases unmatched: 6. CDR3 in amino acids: CASSRAGGYNEQFF. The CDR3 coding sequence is TGTGCCAGCTCCAGAGCGGGGGGTTACAATGAGCAGTTCTTC.

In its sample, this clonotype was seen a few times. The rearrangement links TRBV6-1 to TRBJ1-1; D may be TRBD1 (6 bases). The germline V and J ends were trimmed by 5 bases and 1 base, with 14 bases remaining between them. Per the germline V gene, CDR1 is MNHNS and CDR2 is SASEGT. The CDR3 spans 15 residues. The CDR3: CASSPDRTPNTEAFF. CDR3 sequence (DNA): TGTGCCAGCAGTCCCGACAGGACTCCGAACACTGAAGCTTTCTTT.

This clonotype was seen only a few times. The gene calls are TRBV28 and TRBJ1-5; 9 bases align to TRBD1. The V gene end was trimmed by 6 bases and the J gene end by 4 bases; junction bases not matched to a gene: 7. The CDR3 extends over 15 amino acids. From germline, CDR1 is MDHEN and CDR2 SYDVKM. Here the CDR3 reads CASSRRGTGNQPQHF. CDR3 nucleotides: TGTGCCAGCAGCCGACGTGGGACAGGGAATCAGCCCCAGCATTTT.

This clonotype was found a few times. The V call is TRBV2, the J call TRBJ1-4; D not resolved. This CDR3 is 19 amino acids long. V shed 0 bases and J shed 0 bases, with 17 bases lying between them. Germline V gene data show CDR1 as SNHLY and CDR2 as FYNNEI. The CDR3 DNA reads TGTGCCAGCAGTGAAGCAAATACCCTCGGAGGGCCAACTAATGAAAAACTGTTTTTT. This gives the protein CASSEANTLGGPTNEKLFF.

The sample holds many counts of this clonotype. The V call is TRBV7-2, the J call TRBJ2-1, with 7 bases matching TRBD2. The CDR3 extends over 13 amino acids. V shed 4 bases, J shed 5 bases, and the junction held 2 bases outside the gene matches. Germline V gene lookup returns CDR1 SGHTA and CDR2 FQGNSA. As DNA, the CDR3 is TGTGCCAGCAGCTGGGGAGGGAACAATGAGCAGTTCTTC. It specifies CASSWGGNNEQFF.

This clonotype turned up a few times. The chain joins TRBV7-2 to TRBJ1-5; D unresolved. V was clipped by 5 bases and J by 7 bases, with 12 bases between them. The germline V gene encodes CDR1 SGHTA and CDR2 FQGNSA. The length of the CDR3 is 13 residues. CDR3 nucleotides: TGTGCCAGCAGCCCGAACGCTTTCCAGCCCCAGCATTTT. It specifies CASSPNAFQPQHF.